The clone carrying this T cell receptor (beta chain) was counted ten times or more. What it binds is not known. The CDR3 is made up of 13 amino acids. Trimming stripped 5 bases from V and 3 bases from J, with 10 bases between. This record belongs to a study of Graves' ophthalmopathy and Graves' hyperthyroidism. Turning to the study itself: The study drew peripheral blood at initial diagnosis, before any treatment.

Those donors who had ophthalmopathy presented with moderate-to-severe activity, a CAS of ≥3, a NOSPECS of ≥4 and a duration under 3 months. Fresh peripheral blood, around 10 ml, was the PBMC source. Points from the study as a whole: Detection in blood was also observed for most expanded thyroid clonotypes above 0.001 frequency.

Amplification of TCR beta CDR3 regions used RNA transcripts. Investigators did first-round RT-PCR with HTBI primers, then second-round multiplex PCR. Each CDR3 protein is one row after TCRdb ran MiXCR on the multiplex PCR reads. The sample records 500,000 to 800,000 distinct CDR3 sequences, just over 40% being singletons. The TCR sequence derives from an adult man with Graves' ophthalmopathy. The rearrangement uses TRBV12-3 or TRBV12-4 and TRBJ1-1, with D maybe TRBD1 (6 bases). The source material was peripheral blood. For the CDR3, the DNA is TGTGCCAGCAGTCCCCGGACAGACACTGAAGCTTTCTTT. This encodes CASSPRTDTEAFF.